A selection of T cell receptor beta chains follows, all from one sample in a study of CD8+ T cells in alopecia areata. The table came from immunoSEQ multiplex PCR; TCRdb's copy has only in-frame clones and leaves some out. Among about 210,000 clones listed, roughly 44% were seen once. Sequencing was performed on CD4+ T cells sorted from blood, taken around week 37, from a patient treated with tofacitinib. The source of these receptors is a human donor with alopecia areata. The CDR3 runs from the conserved cysteine through the conserved F or W. The order of the fields is clone size, CDR3 length, V gene, J gene, D gene, CDR3 protein, CDR3 DNA. The D gene is left open where the match is weak. Rows may omit the clone size; those that give it use once, few, many or a size class.

>-|16|TRBV7-8|TRBJ2-3|TRBD2
CASSPRGGRSPGTQYF
TGTGCCAGCTCACCGCGGGGCGGGAGGTCCCCAGGTACGCAGTATTTT
>-|14|TRBV18|TRBJ2-7|-
CASSPSGPNPEQYF
TGTGCCAGCTCACCATCGGGACCAAATCCCGAGCAGTACTTC
>few|14|TRBV2|TRBJ1-1|-
CASSDSLRTGGAFF
TGTGCCAGCAGTGACAGTTTAAGGACGGGCGGAGCTTTCTTT
>-|14|TRBV29-1|TRBJ2-5|TRBD2
CSVDGTSGSQTQYF
TGCAGCGTCGACGGGACTAGCGGGAGCCAGACCCAGTACTTC
>-|14|TRBV7-2|TRBJ1-2|TRBD1
CASSPGQEGYGYTF
TGTGCCAGCAGCCCAGGACAGGAGGGCTATGGCTACACCTTC
>-|16|TRBV4-1|TRBJ2-7|TRBD2
CASSQDSGGRAYEQYF
TGCGCCAGCAGCCAAGATAGTGGCGGGAGGGCCTACGAGCAGTACTTC
>-|17|TRBV19|TRBJ2-7|TRBD2
CASSPSPRASGSYEQYF
TGTGCCAGTAGTCCTTCCCCCCGCGCTAGCGGGTCATACGAGCAGTACTTC
>few|15|TRBV30|TRBJ2-4|TRBD1
CAWSDRDRGLNIQYF
TGTGCCTGGAGTGACCGGGACAGGGGGCTCAACATTCAGTACTTC
>-|18|TRBV27|TRBJ2-3|TRBD2
CASSLSSRRAGGSDTQYF
TGTGCCAGCAGTTTATCCTCCCGCCGAGCGGGAGGGTCAGATACGCAGTATTTT
>-|19|TRBV29-1|TRBJ1-1|-
CSVARDIMGSARLSTEAFF
TGCAGCGTTGCCCGTGATATAATGGGGTCGGCCCGGCTGTCCACTGAAGCTTTCTTT
>-|15|TRBV7-8|TRBJ1-2|-
CASSLVTTGGYGYTF
TGTGCCAGCAGCTTAGTCACGACAGGAGGTTATGGCTACACCTTC
>-|14|TRBV11-1|TRBJ2-3|TRBD1
CASSLGGGWNTQYF
TGTGCCAGCAGCTTAGGAGGGGGCTGGAATACGCAGTATTTT
>-|14|TRBV4-1|TRBJ2-5|-
CASSLQGGQETQYF
TGCGCCAGCAGCCTCCAGGGGGGACAAGAGACCCAGTACTTC
>-|13|TRBV29-1|TRBJ1-2|-
CSVATGGDYGYTF
TGCAGCGTTGCCACTGGGGGTGACTATGGCTACACCTTC
>once|14|TRBV7-2|TRBJ2-1|-
CASSLERTYNEQFF
TGTGCCAGCAGCTTAGAACGGACTTACAATGAGCAGTTCTTC
>few|15|TRBV27|TRBJ2-1|-
CASSSRTHPSHEQFF
TGTGCCAGCAGTTCCAGAACCCATCCGAGTCATGAGCAGTTCTTC
>few|16|TRBV4-1|TRBJ2-1|-
CASSQDPGSSWNEQFF
TGCGCCAGCAGCCAAGATCCAGGTAGTAGCTGGAATGAGCAGTTCTTC
>few|15|TRBV30|TRBJ2-7|-
CAWRNIRVSSYEQYF
TGTGCCTGGAGGAATATCAGGGTCAGCTCCTACGAGCAGTACTTC
>many|14|TRBV5-1|TRBJ2-2|-
CASSFGTDTGELFF
TGCGCCAGCAGCTTCGGGACGGACACCGGGGAGCTGTTTTTT
>-|21|TRBV5-1|TRBJ2-5|-
CASSLGGQAFQRGMIQETQYF
TGCGCCAGCAGCTTGGGCGGACAGGCCTTCCAGCGGGGTATGATTCAAGAGACCCAGTACTTC
>-|9|TRBV19|TRBJ2-3|-
CAAGDTQYF
TGTGCCGCGGGGGATACGCAGTATTTT
>-|15|TRBV7-2|TRBJ2-7|-
CASSLSSLGRYEQYF
TGTGCCAGCAGCTTGTCTAGTCTAGGACGCTACGAGCAGTACTTC
>-|14|TRBV2|TRBJ2-5|-
CASTRGRAQETQYF
TGTGCCAGCACTCGGGGCAGGGCACAAGAGACCCAGTACTTC
>-|11|TRBV20-1|TRBJ1-5|-
CSARVNEPQHF
TGCAGTGCTAGGGTAAATGAGCCCCAGCATTTT
>-|14|TRBV11-2|TRBJ2-5|TRBD1
CASSPGTGEVTQYF
TGTGCCAGCAGCCCAGGGACAGGGGAGGTGACCCAGTACTTC
>-|15|TRBV7-9|TRBJ2-1|-
CASSLRGAGGNEQFF
TGTGCCAGCAGCCTGAGGGGCGCCGGTGGGAATGAGCAGTTCTTC
>many|13|TRBV6-5|TRBJ2-7|-
CASRNSPYVEQYF
TGTGCCAGCCGAAATAGCCCCTACGTGGAGCAGTACTTC
>few|13|TRBV7-9|TRBJ2-1|TRBD1
CASSPTGGFEQFF
TGTGCCAGCAGCCCGACAGGGGGCTTTGAGCAGTTCTTC
>-|14|TRBV7-2|TRBJ2-5|-
CASSSPGVQETQYF
TGTGCCAGCAGCTCGCCGGGAGTTCAAGAGACCCAGTACTTC
>-|14|TRBV6-1|TRBJ2-1|-
CASSRQDFYNEQFF
TGTGCCAGCAGCCGACAGGACTTCTACAATGAGCAGTTCTTC
>-|14|TRBV5-1|TRBJ2-1|TRBD2
CASQPGLAVYEQFF
TGCGCCAGCCAACCGGGACTAGCAGTATATGAGCAGTTCTTC
>-|13|TRBV11-2|TRBJ2-7|-
CASSFSGPYEQYF
TGTGCCAGCAGCTTTAGCGGACCCTACGAGCAGTACTTC
>few|15|TRBV29-1|TRBJ2-1|-
CSVSIPGTLPGEQFF
TGCAGCGTATCTATACCCGGGACGCTCCCTGGGGAGCAGTTCTTC
>-|13|TRBV5-1|TRBJ2-4|-
CASSLGQQNIQYF
TGCGCCAGCAGCTTGGGACAGCAAAACATTCAGTACTTC
>few|16|TRBV4-1|TRBJ1-2|TRBD1
CASSPTWTGDTSGYTF
TGCGCCAGCAGCCCCACCTGGACAGGGGATACTTCTGGCTACACCTTC
>-|12|TRBV15|TRBJ2-5|-
CAISRPPGTQYF
TGTGCCATCAGCAGACCCCCGGGGACCCAGTACTTC
>-|14|TRBV7-9|TRBJ1-2|-
CASSLGTANYGYTF
TGTGCCAGCAGCTTAGGGACAGCTAACTATGGCTACACCTTC
>few|12|TRBV11-3|TRBJ2-1|TRBD1
CASSPGTGVQFF
TGTGCCAGCAGCCCCGGGACAGGGGTGCAGTTCTTC
>few|17|TRBV25-1|TRBJ2-6|-
CASSEYRARAGANVLTF
TGTGCCAGCAGTGAATATCGGGCCAGAGCTGGGGCCAACGTCCTGACTTTC
>-|14|TRBV29-1|TRBJ2-2|TRBD2
CSVVPQRGGGELFF
TGCAGCGTTGTCCCCCAGCGGGGGGGAGGGGAGCTGTTTTTT
>-|13|TRBV6-6|TRBJ2-5|TRBD2
CASSYSGGETQYF
TGTGCCAGCAGTTACTCCGGGGGGGAGACCCAGTACTTC
>-|13|TRBV6-1|TRBJ2-5|-
CASSQLERETQYF
TGTGCCAGCAGCCAACTGGAGCGGGAGACCCAGTACTTC
>-|15|TRBV6-5|TRBJ2-2|TRBD1
CASSPQGAGPGELFF
TGTGCCAGCAGTCCTCAGGGGGCGGGCCCCGGGGAGCTGTTTTTT
>-|14|TRBV11-3|TRBJ2-2|-
CASSLGPSTGELFF
TGTGCCAGCAGCTTAGGGCCGAGCACCGGGGAGCTGTTTTTT
>-|13|TRBV29-1|TRBJ2-5|TRBD1
CSADRVYQETQYF
TGCAGCGCCGACAGGGTATACCAAGAGACCCAGTACTTC
>once|19|TRBV29-1|TRBJ2-1|TRBD2
CSVESMGLAGGLSYNEQFF
TGCAGCGTTGAATCGATGGGACTAGCGGGAGGGCTTAGCTACAATGAGCAGTTCTTC
>-|15|TRBV27|TRBJ2-4|-
CASRTHGEAKNIQYF
TGTGCCAGCCGGACCCACGGGGAGGCCAAAAACATTCAGTACTTC
>few|13|TRBV25-1|TRBJ2-3|-
CASSEVGTDTQYF
TGTGCCAGCAGCGAGGTTGGCACAGATACGCAGTATTTT
>few|17|TRBV21-1|TRBJ1-2|-
CASSKVEIGKRSYGYTF
TGTGCCAGCAGCAAAGTAGAAATAGGGAAAAGAAGCTATGGCTACACCTTC
>few|14|TRBV7-8|TRBJ2-1|TRBD2
CASSRTSGANEQFF
TGTGCCAGCAGTCGGACTAGCGGAGCCAATGAGCAGTTCTTC
>-|15|TRBV7-2|TRBJ2-5|-
CASSLGGRFTETQYF
TGTGCCAGCAGCCTAGGGGGACGCTTCACGGAGACCCAGTACTTC
>-|12|TRBV30|TRBJ1-5|-
CAWSVPNQPQHF
TGTGCCTGGAGTGTTCCCAATCAGCCCCAGCATTTT